The 30 T cell receptor beta chains given below trace back to one sample, sequenced in a study of shared clonotypes between healthy human individuals. TCRdb keeps only in-frame clones here, not all; method: immunoSEQ multiplex PCR. Of around 2.5 million clones in the sample, over 85% were seen once. What was sequenced was naive CD4+ T cells from PBMCs. The subset here: CD45RA+ positively selected. These receptors originate from a young man in good health. Some clones in this sample may be carry-over from other donors' samples.

This clone was seen once. The chain has TRBV30 and TRBJ2-3, with 12 bases aligning to TRBD2. Germline V gene lookup returns CDR1 GTSNPN and CDR2 SVGIG (reference sequence). V was pared by 0 bases and J by 6 bases, with 4 bases of the junction left unmatched. This CDR3 comprises 15 residues. Here the CDR3 reads CAWSVLAGGVDTQYF. The DNA of the CDR3 is TGTGCCTGGAGTGTACTAGCGGGAGGAGTGGATACGCAGTATTTT.

The chain joins TRBV30 to TRBJ2-7; tentative D call: TRBD2 (7 bases). Germline V CDR1 and CDR2: GTSNPN, SVGIG (reference sequence). The germline V and J ends were trimmed by 7 bases and 2 bases, with 18 bases remaining between them. The CDR3 loop spans 14 amino acids. CDR3 coding DNA: TGTGCCTCGACTACTAAGGGGGGGACCTACGAGCAGTACTTC. Translated, it gives CASTTKGGTYEQYF.

The chain employs TRBV11-2 and TRBJ2-7; D not certain. Germline loops: CDR1 SGHAT, CDR2 FQNNGV. V gave up 1 base and J gave up 4 bases, with 8 bases separating them. The CDR3 spans 13 residues. Here the CDR3 DNA reads TGTGCCAGCAGCTTAGTTTTACAATACGAGCAGTACTTC. As protein: CASSLVLQYEQYF. The full variable domain, in which reference TRBV11-2 and TRBJ2-7 provide the parts outside the CDR3, is EAGVAQSPRYKIIEKRQSVAFWCNPISGHATLYWYQQILGQGPKLLIQFQNNGVVDDSQLPKDRFSAERLKGVDSTLKIQPAKLEDSAVYLCASSLVLQYEQYFGPGTRLTVT.

V and J are TRBV2 and TRBJ2-4; the match to TRBD2 covers 13 bases. The V gene's germline CDR1 is SNHLY and CDR2 FYNNEI. The CDR3 length is 18 residues. V was clipped by 5 bases and J by 5 bases; unmatched bases: 12. In nucleotides, the CDR3 is TGTGCCAGCAGTTTCACTAGCGGGAGGGCCGTGACCCAAAACATTCAGTACTTC. Translating gives CASSFTSGRAVTQNIQYF.

This chain connects TRBV5-1 to TRBJ2-3; D unresolved. The V end lost 0 bases, the J end lost 0 bases, and 8 bases lay between the germline ends. Germline V gene lookup returns CDR1 SGHRS and CDR2 YFSETQ. CDR3 length: 15 amino acids. The CDR3 bases are TGCGCCAGCAGCTTGGCGATCGGGAGCACAGATACGCAGTATTTT. Protein: CASSLAIGSTDTQYF. Combining the CDR3 with reference TRBV5-1 and TRBJ2-3 gives the whole variable domain KAGVTQTPRYLIKTRGQQVTLSCSPISGHRSVSWYQQTPGQGLQFLFEYFSETQRNKGNFPGRFSGRQFSNSRSEMNVSTLELGDSALYLCASSLAIGSTDTQYFGPGTRLTVL.

The V gene is TRBV5-1, the J gene TRBJ2-2, with 12 bases fitting TRBD2. The CDR3 length is 18 residues. Germline V gene data show CDR1 as SGHRS and CDR2 as YFSETQ. Trimming cost V 2 bases and J 4 bases; bases outside gene matches: 9. CDR3 nucleotides: TGCGCCAGCAGCTTCCCGCCGACTAGCGGGAGTGTCACCGGGGAGCTGTTTTTT. Protein sequence: CASSFPPTSGSVTGELFF.

V and J are TRBV18 and TRBJ1-2; 11 nucleotides line up with TRBD1. The V and J ends lost 3 bases and 10 bases, in that order; junction bases with no gene match: 7. The CDR3 contains 14 residues. Germline V gene data show CDR1 as KGHSH and CDR2 as LQKENI. The CDR3 DNA reads as TGTGCCAGCTCACCGGGACAGGGGGGCCTTGACTACACCTTC. The encoded protein is CASSPGQGGLDYTF.

This clone was seen just once. V and J are TRBV30 and TRBJ1-2; TRBD1 matches at 8 bases. Looked up from germline, CDR1 is GTSNPN and CDR2 is SVGIG (reference sequence). V was clipped by 3 bases and J by 0 bases; unmatched bases: 6. The CDR3 spans 15 residues. CDR3 nucleotides: TGTGCCTGGAGGGGGACAGGCCCAGCTAACTATGGCTACACCTTC. Protein: CAWRGTGPANYGYTF.

The rearrangement links TRBV13 to TRBJ2-7; tentatively, D is TRBD1 (5 bases). Germline V gene data show CDR1 as PRHDT and CDR2 as FYEKMQ (reference sequence). The V and J ends lost 5 bases and 6 bases respectively, with 20 bases between them. There are 15 residues in the CDR3. CDR3 in amino acids: CASSPPNRQVLEQYF. As DNA, the CDR3 is TGTGCCAGCAGCCCCCCGAACAGGCAAGTCCTCGAGCAGTACTTC.

The chain recombines TRBV5-1 with TRBJ2-5, with D unresolved. The CDR3 has 18 residues. The V end was cut by 4 bases, the J end by 1 base, with 23 bases between. Germline lookup yields CDR1 SGHRS and CDR2 YFSETQ. The CDR3 region is CASSPNVITFSFQETQYF. CDR3 in DNA: TGCGCCAGCAGCCCCAACGTCATCACCTTCAGCTTCCAAGAGACCCAGTACTTC. The whole variable domain, remainder taken from reference TRBV5-1 and TRBJ2-5, is KAGVTQTPRYLIKTRGQQVTLSCSPISGHRSVSWYQQTPGQGLQFLFEYFSETQRNKGNFPGRFSGRQFSNSRSEMNVSTLELGDSALYLCASSPNVITFSFQETQYFGPGTRLLVL.

Comment on this clone: At the DNA level, this CDR3 is encoded by other sequences in the same sample as well. The chain uses TRBV18 and TRBJ2-3; 12 nucleotides align to TRBD2. CDR1 is KGHSH, CDR2 LQKENI, per germline. The V gene end was trimmed by 2 bases and the J gene end by 0 bases; junction bases not matched to a gene: 0. The CDR3 runs to 16 residues. This CDR3 reads CASSPGTSGSTDTQYF. Written as DNA, the CDR3 is TGTGCCAGCTCACCAGGGACTAGCGGGAGCACAGATACGCAGTATTTT.

This chain uses TRBV9 with TRBJ2-6; TRBD1 is a possible D gene (5 bases). This CDR3 spans 15 amino acids. Germline V CDR1 and CDR2: SGDLS, YYNGEE. The germline V and J ends were trimmed by 0 bases and 2 bases, with 6 bases remaining between them. CDR3 nucleotide sequence: TGTGCCAGCAGCGTAGAGACAGCTGGGGCCAACGTCCTGACTTTC. Translation: CASSVETAGANVLTF. Complete variable domain (other parts from reference TRBV9 and TRBJ2-6): DSGVTQTPKHLITATGQRVTLRCSPRSGDLSVYWYQQSLDQGLQFLIQYYNGEERAKGNILERFSAQQFPDLHSELNLSSLELGDSALYFCASSVETAGANVLTFGAGSRLTVL.

The genes are TRBV7-2 and TRBJ1-4, with D uncertain. Trimming stripped 1 base from V and 5 bases from J, with 17 bases between. The CDR3 spans 17 residues. CDR1 SGHTA and CDR2 FQGNSA come from the germline V gene. The chain's CDR3 is CASSLVAGLTLNEKLFF. The CDR3 bases are TGTGCCAGCAGCTTAGTGGCGGGCCTCACATTAAATGAAAAACTGTTTTTT.

This rearrangement joins TRBV5-4 to TRBJ1-1, with a weak D call TRBD1 (5 bases). Germline CDR1 SGHNT, CDR2 YYREEE (reference sequence). The V gene lost 2 bases and the J gene lost 4 bases, with 12 bases spanning the gap. The CDR3 length is 14 residues. As DNA, the CDR3 is TGTGCCAGCAGCTTAGCCGGCGACAGCACTGAAGCTTTCTTT. It translates to CASSLAGDSTEAFF.

The chain couples TRBV6-6 to TRBJ2-5; TRBD2 aligns across 7 bases. V shed 1 base and J 13 bases; nucleotides not matched to a gene: 15. In germline, CDR1 is MNHNY, CDR2 SVGAGI (reference sequence). The CDR3 length is 15 residues. The CDR3 bases are TGTGCCAGCAGTTACTATGGGCAGGGACTACCCAGCCCGTACTTC. Translated, it gives CASSYYGQGLPSPYF.

Note on this clone: An end of the junction does not agree with germline; a read error may underlie this. The chain carries TRBV6-1 and TRBJ1-2; D perhaps matches TRBD1 (5 bases). The CDR3 spans 15 residues. Germline V CDR1 and CDR2: MNHNS, SASEGT. This chain's CDR3 is CASREGEIGNYGYTF. The CDR3 DNA follows: TGTGCCAGCAGGGAAGGGGAAATAGGCAACTATGGCTACACCTTC.

The gene calls are TRBV6-6 and TRBJ2-1, with D possibly matching TRBD1 (6 bases). Germline V CDR1 and CDR2: MNHNY, SVGAGI (reference sequence). V lost 6 bases, J lost 7 bases, and 10 bases lay in between. The CDR3 runs 12 residues. The CDR3 nucleotides read TGTGCCAGCAGCCCCACAGGGAATGAGCAGTTCTTC. As protein: CASSPTGNEQFF.

This chain connects TRBV18 to TRBJ1-4; 7 bases match TRBD1. The CDR3 sequence is 17 residues long. Germline trimming cut 2 bases from V and 2 bases from J; bases unmatched to any gene: 8. In germline, CDR1 is KGHSH, CDR2 LQKENI. This chain's CDR3 is CASSPNQGQNTNEKLFF. DNA of the CDR3: TGTGCCAGCTCACCAAACCAGGGACAGAATACTAATGAAAAACTGTTTTTT.

This clone was counted a single time. This rearrangement joins TRBV19 to TRBJ2-7; 7 bases agree with TRBD2. Germline trimming cut 3 bases from V and 4 bases from J; bases unmatched to any gene: 9. The CDR3 has 15 amino acids. The germline V gene encodes CDR1 LNHDA and CDR2 SQIVND (reference sequence). Here the CDR3 reads CASSIGGSGAYEQYF. CDR3 nucleotide sequence: TGTGCCAGTAGTATTGGCGGGAGTGGGGCTTACGAGCAGTACTTC.

This chain connects TRBV6-5 to TRBJ2-7; 10 bases agree with TRBD2. The CDR3 consists of 14 residues. CDR1 MNHEY and CDR2 SVGAGI come from the germline V gene. V shed 6 bases and J 5 bases; nucleotides not matched to a gene: 7. Here the CDR3 reads CASRQLAGSHEQYF. The CDR3 coding sequence is TGTGCCAGCAGACAACTAGCGGGAAGCCACGAGCAGTACTTC.

The chain has TRBV10-1 and TRBJ2-1, with 9 bases identical to TRBD2. This CDR3 region has 15 residues. The germline V gene has CDR1 WNHNN and CDR2 SYGVQD (reference sequence). The J segment lost 4 bases and the V segment lost 2 bases, leaving 3 bases of the junction unmatched. The CDR3 loop is CASSEQTSGYNEQFF. DNA for the CDR3: TGCGCCAGCAGTGAGCAAACTAGCGGGTACAATGAGCAGTTCTTC.

This chain connects TRBV5-1 to TRBJ2-5; D not resolved. CDR1 and CDR2 from the germline V gene are SGHRS and YFSETQ. This CDR3 has 14 residues. Trimming removed 2 bases at V and 2 bases at J, with 10 bases between. DNA of the CDR3: TGCGCCAGCAGCTTCGGCGCAGTACAAGAGACCCAGTACTTC. The encoded protein is CASSFGAVQETQYF.

This chain connects TRBV2 to TRBJ1-5, with a tentative D call TRBD1 (5 bases). The length of the CDR3 is 13 residues. Trimming removed 6 bases at V and 6 bases at J, with 12 bases between. The germline V gene has CDR1 SNHLY and CDR2 FYNNEI. CDR3 nucleotide sequence: TGTGCCAGCAGCCAGGGAAGTTTTCAGCCCCAGCATTTT. Its translation: CASSQGSFQPQHF.

The chain employs TRBV15 and TRBJ1-5, with 8 bases identical to TRBD1. J was trimmed by 2 bases and V by 3 bases; bases with no gene match: 3. The CDR3 is 15 amino acids. In germline, CDR1 is LNHNV, CDR2 YYDKDF (reference sequence). CDR3 nucleotide sequence: TGTGCCACCAGCAGTGGGACAGGAGGCAATCAGCCCCAGCATTTT. Its protein product is CATSSGTGGNQPQHF.

The chain joins TRBV6-4 to TRBJ2-1; D call uncertain. The CDR3 loop spans 16 amino acids. The V and J ends lost 0 bases and 3 bases respectively, with 12 bases between them. Germline loops: CDR1 MRHNA, CDR2 SNTAGT. CDR3 sequence: CASSDSKVSVYNEQFF. The DNA for the CDR3 is TGTGCCAGCAGTGACTCAAAGGTCTCGGTCTACAATGAGCAGTTCTTC.

The V and J genes are TRBV19 and TRBJ2-2; unclear D gene. This CDR3 contains 16 residues. Germline V lookup: CDR1 LNHDA, CDR2 SQIVND (reference sequence). V gave up 6 bases and J gave up 0 bases, with 14 bases separating them. CDR3 in amino acids: CASSIYAAANTGELFF. The DNA for the CDR3 is TGTGCCAGTAGCATTTACGCGGCAGCGAACACCGGGGAGCTGTTTTTT.

The genes are TRBV10-3 and TRBJ2-5; possible D gene TRBD1, 7 bases. This CDR3 spans 13 amino acids. V was trimmed by 6 bases and J by 5 bases, leaving 13 bases between them. Per germline, CDR1 ENHRY and CDR2 SYGVKD. CDR3 nucleotide sequence: TGTGCCATCAGCAGGGGGGTTCCGGAGACCCAGTACTTC. It codes for CAISRGVPETQYF.

A remark on this clone: The same CDR3 can be traced to other DNA sequences in this sample. The chain has TRBV7-9 and TRBJ1-3; D remains unclear. The CDR3 is made up of 13 amino acids. Germline assignment: CDR1 SEHNR and CDR2 FQNEAQ (reference sequence). V lost 6 bases, J lost 1 base, and 7 bases lay in between. CDR3: CASSHISGNTIYF. DNA of the CDR3: TGTGCCAGCAGTCATATTTCTGGAAACACCATATATTTT.

The chain combines TRBV7-6 with TRBJ2-3, with D perhaps TRBD2 (6 bases). V dropped 0 bases and J dropped 3 bases, with 7 bases sitting between them. Per germline, CDR1 SGHVS and CDR2 FNYEAQ. The CDR3 consists of 14 residues. Here the CDR3 reads CASSLAGGTDTQYF. The CDR3 region has the DNA TGTGCCAGCAGCTTAGCGGGAGGAACAGATACGCAGTATTTT.

This clone was detected only once. The chain couples TRBV7-8 to TRBJ2-1; perhaps TRBD1 as D (7 bases). Trimming cost V 1 base and J 3 bases, with 10 bases left between them. Germline CDR1 and CDR2: SGHVS and FQNEAQ. CDR3 length: 15 amino acids. The CDR3 DNA reads TGTGCCAGCAGCTTAGTTCAGGGGGGCTACAATGAGCAGTTCTTC. It is translated as CASSLVQGGYNEQFF. Full variable domain (missing parts from reference TRBV7-8 and TRBJ2-1): GAGVSQSPRYKVAKRGQDVALRCDPISGHVSLFWYQQALGQGPEFLTYFQNEAQLDKSGLPSDRFFAERPEGSVSTLKIQRTQQEDSAVYLCASSLVQGGYNEQFFGPGTRLTVL.